This TCR beta chain was found in a study of vaccination and CD4 T cells after COVID-19. Treatment meaning: roughly 11-day PBMC culture with coronavirus spike peptide pools or control peptides (ViraFEST assay). Oncomine TCR Beta short-read sequencing was applied to DNA from cultured CD4+ T cells. TCRdb re-analysed the PCR reads in MiXCR, keeping a single row per CDR3 protein. This sample has just under 20,000 distinct CDR3 sequences, with approximately 40% found just once. This CDR3 region has 15 residues. The V gene's germline CDR1 is MDHEN and CDR2 SYDVKM. The V gene lost 6 bases and the J gene lost 4 bases, with 18 bases spanning the gap. About this clonotype: Its matching antigen is unknown.

The chain couples TRBV28 to TRBJ1-1, with unresolved D. The source of this sequence is a human donor who had recovered from COVID-19. The source was CD4+ T cells from blood, cultured in vitro, collected after SARS-CoV-2 vaccination. The CDR3 protein is CASRLKSGSGTEAFF. For the CDR3, the DNA is TGTGCCAGCAGGCTTAAATCGGGTAGTGGCACTGAAGCTTTCTTT.